Listed below are T cell receptor beta chains from one sample, sequenced in a study of blood T cell repertoires in COVID-19. The repertoire was sequenced with immunoSEQ multiplex PCR; TCRdb's copy has only in-frame clones and lacks some. The repertoire includes 400,000 to 450,000 clones, more than 80% of them detected once, and around 1.4% sits in the top ten. Sequences were obtained from peripheral blood. These receptor sequences come from a woman aged 25 to 45 with active or convalescent COVID-19. Both conserved end residues are part of each CDR3. The order of the fields is CDR3 length, V gene, J gene, CDR3 protein.

len: 19
v_gene: TRBV9
j_gene: TRBJ1-4
CDR3aa: CASSYGGGQGRATNEKLFF

len: 15
v_gene: TRBV6-1
j_gene: TRBJ1-1
CDR3aa: CASSDGQGLNTEAFF

len: 16
v_gene: TRBV19
j_gene: TRBJ1-5
CDR3aa: CASSMQGPPANQPQHF

len: 15
v_gene: TRBV6-5
j_gene: TRBJ1-5
CDR3aa: CASGATGGADQPQHF

len: 20
v_gene: TRBV10-3
j_gene: TRBJ2-3
CDR3aa: CAISDPPLAGVPDLADTQYF

len: 17
v_gene: TRBV9
j_gene: TRBJ2-2
CDR3aa: CASSPQGLAGAYGELFF

len: 14
v_gene: TRBV7-9
j_gene: TRBJ2-3
CDR3aa: CASSLQPGTGPKYF

len: 15
v_gene: TRBV14
j_gene: TRBJ1-4
CDR3aa: CASSAGVPTNEKLFF

len: 16
v_gene: TRBV18
j_gene: TRBJ2-5
CDR3aa: CASSPLGTGPWETQYF

len: 14
v_gene: TRBV7-8
j_gene: TRBJ2-3
CDR3aa: CASSLVGRTDTQYF

len: 13
v_gene: TRBV10-1
j_gene: TRBJ2-5
CDR3aa: CASSESLKGPQYF

len: 14
v_gene: TRBV10-3
j_gene: TRBJ2-2
CDR3aa: CAISESEAAGELFF

len: 14
v_gene: TRBV21-1
j_gene: TRBJ1-4
CDR3aa: CASSLDRVFEKLFF

len: 19
v_gene: TRBV7-8
j_gene: TRBJ1-1
CDR3aa: CASSTQWGGAVFKGTEAFF

len: 14
v_gene: TRBV19
j_gene: TRBJ1-1
CDR3aa: CASSTGTGYTEAFF

len: 15
v_gene: TRBV5-1
j_gene: TRBJ1-1
CDR3aa: CASRGVGTGSTEAFF

len: 14
v_gene: TRBV10-1
j_gene: TRBJ2-1
CDR3aa: CASSESELYNEQFF

len: 17
v_gene: TRBV2
j_gene: TRBJ2-3
CDR3aa: CASSVLRTSGNTDTQYF

len: 14
v_gene: TRBV10-1
j_gene: TRBJ2-7
CDR3aa: CASSGEDGIYEQYF

len: 15
v_gene: TRBV19
j_gene: TRBJ1-3
CDR3aa: CASSRGHRSGNTIYF

len: 14
v_gene: TRBV27
j_gene: TRBJ1-6
CDR3aa: CASSPHWENSPLHF

len: 14
v_gene: TRBV28
j_gene: TRBJ2-5
CDR3aa: CASSQTGGWETQYF

len: 16
v_gene: TRBV27
j_gene: TRBJ2-1
CDR3aa: CASSYFADRRRNEQFF

len: 12
v_gene: TRBV27
j_gene: TRBJ2-7
CDR3aa: CASSFGGHEQYF

len: 17
v_gene: TRBV9
j_gene: TRBJ2-3
CDR3aa: CASSLQIGTSMGDTQYF

len: 15
v_gene: TRBV6-1
j_gene: TRBJ2-1
CDR3aa: CASSEHEQVEHEQFF

len: 12
v_gene: TRBV5-1
j_gene: TRBJ2-7
CDR3aa: CASSPGDSEQYF

len: 12
v_gene: TRBV6-5
j_gene: TRBJ1-1
CDR3aa: CATRGGPTEAFF

len: 13
v_gene: TRBV7-9
j_gene: TRBJ1-1
CDR3aa: CASSLTNGQGAFF

len: 14
v_gene: TRBV5-6
j_gene: TRBJ2-5
CDR3aa: CASSTGGAGETQYF

len: 10
v_gene: TRBV29-1
j_gene: TRBJ1-1
CDR3aa: CSVADTEAFF

len: 14
v_gene: TRBV27
j_gene: TRBJ1-2
CDR3aa: CASSPGTGYSHNTF

len: 14
v_gene: TRBV7-9
j_gene: TRBJ1-6
CDR3aa: CASSPGQGNSPLHF

len: 12
v_gene: TRBV6-6
j_gene: TRBJ1-2
CDR3aa: CASSSPGGDYTF

len: 13
v_gene: TRBV29-1
j_gene: TRBJ2-2
CDR3aa: CSVVAGDTGELFF

len: 19
v_gene: TRBV30
j_gene: TRBJ1-5
CDR3aa: CAWSVRGKTSMYSNQPQHF

len: 15
v_gene: TRBV6-5
j_gene: TRBJ1-6
CDR3aa: CASSPQTQTGSPLHF